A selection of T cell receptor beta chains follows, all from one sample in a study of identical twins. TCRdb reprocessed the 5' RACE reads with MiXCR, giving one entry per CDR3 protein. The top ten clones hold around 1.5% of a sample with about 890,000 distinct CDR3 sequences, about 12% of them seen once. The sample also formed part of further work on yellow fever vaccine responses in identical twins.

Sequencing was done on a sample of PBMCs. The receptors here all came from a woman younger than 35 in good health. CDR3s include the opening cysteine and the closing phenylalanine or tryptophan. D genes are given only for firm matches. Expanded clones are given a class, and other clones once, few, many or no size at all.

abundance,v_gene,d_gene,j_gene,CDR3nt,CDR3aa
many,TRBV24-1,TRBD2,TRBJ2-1,TGTGCCACCAGTGATGCCGGGACTACATACAATGAGCAGTTCTTC,CATSDAGTTYNEQFF
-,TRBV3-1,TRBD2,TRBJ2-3,TGTGCCAGCAGCCTGGGACTAGCGGGAGCGGTAGATACGCAGTATTTT,CASSLGLAGAVDTQYF
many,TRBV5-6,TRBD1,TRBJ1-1,TGTGCCAGCAGCTTCGACAGGGTCAACACTGAAGCTTTCTTT,CASSFDRVNTEAFF
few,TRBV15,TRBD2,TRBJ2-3,TGTGCCACCAGCAGGGGAGTAGCGGGAGATACGCAGTATTTT,CATSRGVAGDTQYF
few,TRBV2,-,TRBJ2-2,TGTGCCAGCAAGTGGCTAGCGAACACCGGGGAGCTGTTTTTT,CASKWLANTGELFF
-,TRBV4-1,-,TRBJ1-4,TGCGCCAGCAGCTTTTTTTTGGCAACTAATGAAAAACTGTTTTTT,CASSFFLATNEKLFF
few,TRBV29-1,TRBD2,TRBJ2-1,TGCAGCGTCGATAGGACTAGCGGAGCCTACAATGAGCAGTTCTTC,CSVDRTSGAYNEQFF
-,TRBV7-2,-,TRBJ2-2,TGTGCCAGCACCCCACTGGGGGAGGTCGGGGAGCTGTTTTTT,CASTPLGEVGELFF
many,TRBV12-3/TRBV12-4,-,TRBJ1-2,TGTGCCAGCAGTTTAGCGCTCAACTATGGCTACACCTTC,CASSLALNYGYTF
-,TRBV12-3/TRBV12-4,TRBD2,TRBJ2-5,TGTGCCAGCAGTTTAAGTGCGGGAGTCACGGAGACCCAGTACTTC,CASSLSAGVTETQYF
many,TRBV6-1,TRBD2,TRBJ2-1,TGTGCCAGCAGTCCGACTAGCGGACTCAATGAGCAGTTCTTC,CASSPTSGLNEQFF
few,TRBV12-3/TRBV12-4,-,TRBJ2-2,TGTGCCAGCAGCTCCCCCGCGAGGTCGAACACCGGGGAGCTGTTTTTT,CASSSPARSNTGELFF
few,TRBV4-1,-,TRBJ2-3,TGCGCCAGCAGCCAACAAAGGGGCACAGATACGCAGTATTTT,CASSQQRGTDTQYF
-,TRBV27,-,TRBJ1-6,TGTGCCAGCAGGTCGTATGTCTATAATTCACCCCTCCACTTT,CASRSYVYNSPLHF
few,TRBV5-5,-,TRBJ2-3,TGTGCCAGCAGCAGGGGGTCCCGCGAGGATACGCAGTATTTT,CASSRGSREDTQYF
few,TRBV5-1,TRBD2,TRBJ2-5,TGCGCCAGCAGCTTGGGACTAGCGGCTGCAGAGACCCAGTACTTC,CASSLGLAAAETQYF
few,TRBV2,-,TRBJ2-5,TGTGCCAGCAGTGGGATGGGAGGCGGAGAGACCCAGTACTTC,CASSGMGGGETQYF
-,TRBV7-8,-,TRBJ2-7,TGTGCCAGCAGTCCGAGACAGATCCTTCTGTACGAGCAGTACTTC,CASSPRQILLYEQYF
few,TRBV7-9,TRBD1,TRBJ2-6,TGTGCCAGCACCTCTCAGGGGGCTGGGGCCAACGTCCTGACTTTC,CASTSQGAGANVLTF
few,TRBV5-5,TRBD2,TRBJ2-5,TGTGCCAGCAGCTTGAGGACTAGCGGGGGGCCCCCAACCCAGTACTTC,CASSLRTSGGPPTQYF
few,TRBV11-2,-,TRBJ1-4,TGTGCCAGCAGGAGAGACAGAACTAATGAAAAACTGTTTTTT,CASRRDRTNEKLFF
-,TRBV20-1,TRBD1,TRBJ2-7,TGCAGTGCTCCAGAGGACAGGGGATCTTCCTACGAGCAGTACTTC,CSAPEDRGSSYEQYF
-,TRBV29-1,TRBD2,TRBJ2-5,TGCAGCGCCCGGATCGGGCTAGCGGGAGTCCAAGAGACCCAGTACTTC,CSARIGLAGVQETQYF
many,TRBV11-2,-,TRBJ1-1,TGTGCCAGCAGTTTGGACAGAACAGAAGCTTTCTTT,CASSLDRTEAFF
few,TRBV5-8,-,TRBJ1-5,TGTGCCAGCAGCCCACAAGTCGTGGCGGTGAAGCCCCAGCATTTT,CASSPQVVAVKPQHF
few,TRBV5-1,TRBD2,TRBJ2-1,TGCGCCAGCAGCAATAAACCGGGACTAGCGGGCACGGAGCAGTTCTTC,CASSNKPGLAGTEQFF
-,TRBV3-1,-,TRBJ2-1,TGTGCCAGCAGCCAAGAGAGGGTATCGCTTAGGCGGTACAATGAGCAGTTCTTC,CASSQERVSLRRYNEQFF
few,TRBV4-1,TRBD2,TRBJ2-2,TGCGCCAGCAGCCAGCGACTAGCGGGGGGGATCGCGAACACCGGGGAGCTGTTTTTT,CASSQRLAGGIANTGELFF
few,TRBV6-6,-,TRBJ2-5,TGTGCCAGCAGTTATGACGAGACCCAGTACTTC,CASSYDETQYF
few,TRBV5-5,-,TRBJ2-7,TGTGCCAGCAGCTTGGACGGGGGCAAAACCTACGAGCAGTACTTC,CASSLDGGKTYEQYF
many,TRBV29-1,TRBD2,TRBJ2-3,TGCAGCGTCACCGGGGGGGGAGGCACAGATACGCAGTATTTT,CSVTGGGGTDTQYF
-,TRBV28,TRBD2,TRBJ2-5,TGTGCCAGCAGTTCATCCCTGACTAGCGGGACACAAGAGACCCAGTACTTC,CASSSSLTSGTQETQYF
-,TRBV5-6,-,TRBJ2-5,TGTGCCAGCAGCTCGGAGGGGGATGATCGAGAGACCCAGTACTTC,CASSSEGDDRETQYF
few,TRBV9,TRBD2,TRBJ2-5,TGTGCCAGCAGCGTAGACCCTAGCGGGAAGGAAGAGACCCAGTACTTC,CASSVDPSGKEETQYF